The rows below give T cell receptor beta chains drawn from one sample of a study of metastatic and nonmetastatic thyroid tumors. TCRdb re-processed the PCR reads through MiXCR. The top ten clones hold 3.8% of a sample with about 40,000 clones, about a sixth of them seen once. Sample: blood. The receptors shown here come from a female donor with papillary thyroid cancer or a benign thyroid nodule (not recorded which). Some clones in this sample may be carry-over from other donors' samples. Both conserved end residues are trimmed from each CDR3.

TRBV28 ASGRADYNEQF
TRBV5-1 ASRTSGRDTDTQY
TRBV5-1 ASSLRDPAYNEQF
TRBV12-3/TRBV12-4 ASGILEGQL
TRBV6-2/TRBV6-3 ASSRQELYEQY
TRBV4-2 ASSQGQGNNEQF
TRBV11-1 ASSFGTGSHNEQF
TRBV20-1 SASRDREAF
TRBV6-1 ATTSGSQDGANVLT
TRBV6-1 ASSSGATSYNEQF
TRBV4-1 ASSQEWTVLYEQY
TRBV7-2 ASSFRGQSGNQPQH
TRBV5-1 ASSWGSSSGNTIY
TRBV6-1 ASTSRDNREAF
TRBV28 AILRPNGGYEQF
TRBV4-2 ASSRDYNSGANVLT
TRBV20-1 SARGTSGLTYEQY
TRBV19 ASSTGNNSPLH
TRBV28 ASSLPQGGPTWQF
TRBV4-1 ASSGRTENTEAF
TRBV5-5 ASSLATGTYEQY
TRBV28 ASSLELVVEYEHY
TRBV6-1 ASRGGGQGTNTEAF
TRBV7-2 ASSEMGPQYNEQF
TRBV19 ASSLQGFSSYEQY
TRBV28 ASSFSGSEQF
TRBV20-1 SARGGARAKNEQF
TRBV20-1 SAQTLLGRGNQETQY
TRBV12-5 AIGLTTVEVYEQY
TRBV7-9 ASSLGARGYTEAF
TRBV27 ASSQNGGLEQY
TRBV7-2 ASRRDGDTQY
TRBV10-3 AISAGTRRETQY
TRBV4-2 ASSQPGTSATPSYEQH
TRBV30 AWSNGPQETQY
TRBV29-1 SVEGTGTRSEAF
TRBV5-1 ASSAGGGNQPQH
TRBV12-3/TRBV12-4 ASSLWDRNQPRH
TRBV3-1 ASSHRTVARSRYEQY
TRBV4-2 ASRRDGEAF
TRBV7-2 ASSLVVGGVAEAF
TRBV3-1 ASSQIDGPVGKQY
TRBV27 ASSLRGQGDTEQF
TRBV7-3 ASSPVAGGVNIQY
TRBV6-2/TRBV6-3 ASSYTGQNEKLF
TRBV9 ASSVGELYGYT
TRBV11-1 ASSSRDRGSNTEAF
TRBV20-1 SASEPNYGYT
TRBV12-3/TRBV12-4 ASNRQLLSGNTIY
TRBV6-2/TRBV6-3 ASSWWGVNEQF
TRBV28 ASSYVTDSSSGANVMT
TRBV5-1 ASRFTSGNEQF
TRBV18 ASSPGGGSEPQH